The present T cell receptor (beta chain) was sequenced within a study of T-cell reconstitution after alpha-beta-depleted transplantation in children. This clonotype was recorded at least ten times. The TCRbeta library incorporated unique molecular identifiers. One entry per CDR3 protein, called by TCRdb with MiXCR from the PCR reads. The table shows about 640,000 distinct CDR3 sequences, with roughly 17% occurring only once. The source material was PBMCs from the stem cell graft donor, sampled from the stem cell graft. The sequence was collected from a human donor who donated a stem cell graft to a child with acute myeloid leukemia.

CDR3 sequence: CSARPYRAMSTDTQYF. The CDR3 DNA reads as TGCAGTGCTAGACCGTACAGGGCGATGAGCACAGATACGCAGTATTTT. The chain carries TRBV20-1 and TRBJ2-3, with D perhaps matching TRBD1 (6 bases). V lost 2 bases and J 0 bases, leaving 15 bases between the germline ends. Germline values: CDR1 DFQATT, CDR2 SNEGSKA (reference sequence). The CDR3 is made up of 16 amino acids.